This entry features one T cell receptor beta chain sequence. TCR beta CDR3 region amplification was performed from RNA transcripts. Carried out on the TCR CDR3, a first-round RT-PCR used the HTBI primer set. One entry per CDR3 protein, called by TCRdb with MiXCR from the multiplex PCR reads. The sample lists approximately 710,000 distinct CDR3 sequences, approximately 15% occurring once. The data derive from a study of T cells in Graves' hyperthyroidism and ophthalmopathy. The sequenced sample was blood. The origin of this receptor is a man aged 50-60 years with Graves' hyperthyroidism.

CDR3 sequence reads: CASSPGTRYEQFF. The CDR3 bases are TGTGCCAGCAGTCCCGGGACTCGTTATGAGCAGTTCTTC. The chain recombines TRBV27 with TRBJ2-1; possible D gene TRBD2, 6 bases. This CDR3 has 13 residues. Per the germline V gene, CDR1 is MNHEY and CDR2 is SMNVEV (reference sequence). With 5 bases removed from V and 8 bases from J, the gap between germline ends came to 13 bases.